The 3 T cell receptor beta chains in this list originate from one sample, sequenced in a study of blood T cell repertoires in COVID-19. The table came from immunoSEQ multiplex PCR; TCRdb's copy has only in-frame clones and leaves some out. The repertoire holds about 80,000 clones, just under 85% seen once, with under 20% in the top ten. The sequencing sample was made of peripheral blood. The origin of the receptors is a man of 80 years or more with active or convalescent COVID-19.

This sequence joins TRBV29-1 and TRBJ1-5; TRBD1 aligns across 8 bases. With V trimmed by 5 bases and J by 5 bases, 2 bases remained unmatched. The CDR3 is 12 amino acids. Germline CDR1 is SQVTM and CDR2 is ANQGSEA. CDR3 bases: TGCAGCGTTAAGGACAGGGATCAGCCCCAGCATTTT. This translates into CSVKDRDQPQHF.

The chain has TRBV6-5 and TRBJ1-1; no definite D call. The CDR3 loop spans 14 amino acids. With 6 bases removed from V and 0 bases from J, the gap between germline ends came to 11 bases. The germline CDR1 and CDR2 sequences are MNHEY and SVGAGI. CDR3 sequence (DNA): TGTGCCAGCAGAACACGGGATATGAACACTGAAGCTTTCTTT. Amino acids: CASRTRDMNTEAFF.

The chain couples TRBV5-1 to TRBJ2-5, with D unclear. There are 13 residues in the CDR3. CDR1 SGHRS and CDR2 YFSETQ come from the germline V gene. Trimming shortened V by 3 bases and J by 5 bases, and 11 bases separated the two germline ends. This CDR3 reads CASSWSSRETQYF. As DNA, the CDR3 is TGCGCCAGCAGCTGGAGTTCAAGGGAGACCCAGTACTTC.